This T cell receptor (beta chain) was found in a study of T cells in Graves' hyperthyroidism and ophthalmopathy. V lost 4 bases to trimming and J lost 2 bases; unmatched junction nucleotides: 7. The CDR3 has 16 amino acids. Per germline, CDR1 SGHTA and CDR2 FQGTGA. Study-wide findings and caveats: Ophthalmopathy stood apart from stable hyperthyroidism in a 13 V-J model.

This clonotype has ten or more counts. No antigen is known for it. Authors of the study amplified TCR beta CDR3 regions from RNA transcripts. First-round RT-PCR targeting the TCR CDR3 was performed with the HTBI primer set. TCRdb reprocessed the multiplex PCR reads with MiXCR, giving one entry per CDR3 protein. The table includes about 600,000 distinct CDR3 sequences, about 14% detected once. The TCR originated in a woman aged 45-59 years with Graves' ophthalmopathy. The J gene is TRBJ2-3, the V gene TRBV7-3, with 9 nucleotides matching TRBD2. The sequencing input was blood. Here the CDR3 reads CASSSPVAGATDTQYF. The CDR3, as DNA: TGTGCCAGCAGCTCCCCCGTAGCGGGAGCCACAGATACGCAGTATTTT.